The clone carrying this T cell receptor (beta chain) was observed a single time. The antigen is undetermined. Trimming pared 5 bases from V and 5 bases from J, leaving 15 bases between. The CDR3 runs to 14 residues. Germline CDR1 reads SEHNR; CDR2 reads FQNEAQ (reference sequence). This sample stems from a study of cytomegalovirus exposure and HLA in healthy donors. Findings and limits, study-wide: Analysis was carried out at a later point, and it linked a missense DCLRE1C variant to TCR beta V- and J-gene trimming. A list of about 160 TCR beta chains associated with cytomegalovirus was given.

Primers included in the PCR were 60 Vbeta and 13 Jbeta primers. Assay used: immunoSEQ multiplex PCR; TCRdb lists only in-frame clones, some missing. Of over 150,000 clones listed, 60% to 85% are singletons. The sequenced material came from PBMCs. V usage is TRBV7-9 and J usage is TRBJ1-1, with D possibly TRBD1 on 5 matching bases. This receptor was obtained from a woman aged 45-65 years in good health and CMV-seropositive. The CDR3 DNA reads TGTGCCAGCAGCCCAGACGGCGGGGGGACTGAAGCTTTCTTT. It encodes CASSPDGGGTEAFF.